The 5 T cell receptor beta chains listed next were all sequenced from one sample in a study of Graves' ophthalmopathy and Graves' hyperthyroidism. CDR3 regions of TCR beta were amplified from RNA transcripts. The first round was an RT-PCR with HTBI primers, and the second round was a multiplex PCR. TCRdb ran MiXCR on the multiplex PCR reads and lists one entry per CDR3 protein. The sample records approximately 1.2 million distinct CDR3 sequences, 35% to 40% being singletons. The sequenced sample was peripheral blood or thyroid tissue (not recorded which). The source is an adult man with Graves' hyperthyroidism.

The chain employs TRBV7-8 and TRBJ2-5, with 12 bases identical to TRBD1. There are 15 residues in the CDR3. J lost 4 bases, V lost 11 bases, and 11 bases had no gene match. Germline CDR1 reads SGHVS; CDR2 reads FQNEAQ. The CDR3 sequence: CAWSPGQGAPETQYF. DNA for the CDR3: TGTGCCTGGAGTCCGGGACAGGGGGCGCCAGAGACCCAGTACTTC.

This clonotype has a count of ten or more. The chain couples TRBV29-1 to TRBJ2-7; D might be TRBD1 (6 bases). This CDR3 has 13 amino acids. Germline V lookup: CDR1 SQVTM, CDR2 ANQGSEA. V lost 6 bases, J lost 6 bases, and 18 bases lay in between. The CDR3: CSVGTGFSGEQYF. The CDR3 DNA is TGCAGCGTCGGAACAGGGTTCTCTGGCGAGCAGTACTTC.

A few counts support this clonotype. The chain recombines TRBV20-1 with TRBJ1-5; D not resolved. The CDR3 has 13 residues. Trimming cost V 3 bases and J 12 bases, with 18 bases left between them. Germline CDR1 is DFQATT and CDR2 is SNEGSKA (reference sequence). The CDR3 here is CSASIFSYGYQHF. As DNA, the CDR3 is TGCAGTGCTAGTATTTTTTCATACGGCTACCAGCATTTT.

The genes are TRBV29-1 and TRBJ1-2; a possible D gene is TRBD1 (5 bases). The CDR3 covers 12 residues. Between the trimmed V and J ends, which lost 8 bases and 10 bases, there was a span of 20 bases. CDR1 is SQVTM, CDR2 ANQGSEA, per germline. Here the CDR3 DNA reads TGCAGCTTGACCGGGACCGAAACCACCTACACCTTC. This encodes CSLTGTETTYTF.

In the case of this clonotype: A junction end diverges from the germline sequence, so it may reflect a read error. The chain links TRBV10-3 to TRBJ1-5; D gene uncertain. This CDR3 region has 13 residues. The germline V gene has CDR1 ENHRY and CDR2 SYGVKD. This chain's CDR3 is CATSDVPHQPQHF. The CDR3 region has the DNA TGTGCCACCAGTGATGTGCCCCATCAGCCCCAGCATTTT.